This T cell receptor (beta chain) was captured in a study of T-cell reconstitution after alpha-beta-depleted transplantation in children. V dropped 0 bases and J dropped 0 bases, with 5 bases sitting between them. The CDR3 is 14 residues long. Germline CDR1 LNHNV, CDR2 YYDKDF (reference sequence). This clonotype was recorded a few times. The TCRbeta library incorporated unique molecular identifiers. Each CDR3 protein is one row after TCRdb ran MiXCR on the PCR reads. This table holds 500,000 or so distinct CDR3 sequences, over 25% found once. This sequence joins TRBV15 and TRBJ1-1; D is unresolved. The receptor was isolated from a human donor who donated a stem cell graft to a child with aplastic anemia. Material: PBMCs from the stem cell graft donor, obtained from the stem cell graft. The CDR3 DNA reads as TGTGCCACCAGCAGAGAAAATATGAACACTGAAGCTTTCTTT. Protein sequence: CATSRENMNTEAFF.